The rows below give T cell receptor beta chains drawn from one sample of a study of OX40 agonist ivuxolimab in advanced cancers. The protocol was immunoSEQ multiplex PCR, while the TCRdb copy is restricted to in-frame clones and leaves out a portion. Of tens of thousands of clones listed, about four fifths are singletons. Specimen: CD4+ or CD8+ T cells sorted from blood, collected in a trial of the OX40 agonist ivuxolimab. The receptors here all came from an adult with an advanced solid tumor such as melanoma, head and neck, liver or kidney cancer. The CDR3 runs from the conserved cysteine through the conserved F or W. A D gene is named only where the DNA matches it firmly.

>TRBJ2-3|TRBD1|16|TRBV5-1
TGCGCCAGCAGCCCCCAATTGACAGGGCCGGCTGATACGCAGTATTTT
CASSPQLTGPADTQYF
>TRBJ1-5|NA|16|TRBV7-8
TGTGCCAGCAGCCCGGGGGACACACATAGCAATCAGCCCCAGCATTTT
CASSPGDTHSNQPQHF
>TRBJ2-1|NA|16|TRBV13
TGTGCCAGCAGCATCACACAGCGCAGCTCCTACAATGAGCAGTTCTTC
CASSITQRSSYNEQFF
>TRBJ1-2|NA|16|TRBV27
TGTGCCAGCAGTTTAGGAGGCGGGTCGGGGGACTATGGCTACACCTTC
CASSLGGGSGDYGYTF
>TRBJ1-5|NA|15|TRBV11-2
TGTGCCAGCAGCAGGCGAGGACAGAGCAATCAGCCCCAGCATTTT
CASSRRGQSNQPQHF
>TRBJ1-6|NA|13|TRBV12-5
TGTGCTAGTGGTTTGCAGGGTAATTCACCCCTCCACTTT
CASGLQGNSPLHF
>TRBJ2-2|TRBD2|19|TRBV6-4
TGTGCCAGCAGTGTGTTCCCCAAGCGAGCGGGGGGCAGTACCGGGGAGCTGTTTTTT
CASSVFPKRAGGSTGELFF
>TRBJ2-1|TRBD2|14|TRBV29-1
TGCAGCTTGGTTGGGCCTAGCGGGGGGGCCCTTCAGTTCTTC
CSLVGPSGGALQFF
>TRBJ2-1|NA|17|TRBV7-9
TGTGCCAGCAGTCCCAGACCCCGGGGGGCCAATTACAATGAGCAGTTCTTC
CASSPRPRGANYNEQFF
>TRBJ2-7|NA|13|TRBV5-4
TGTGCCAGCAGCTCCGGGGCAGCCTACGAGCAGTACTTC
CASSSGAAYEQYF
>TRBJ2-1|NA|17|TRBV10-1
TGCGCCAGCAGTGAGTCTTACACCGGGACAATACTAAGTGAGCAGTTCTTC
CASSESYTGTILSEQFF
>TRBJ2-7|NA|13|TRBV7-2
TGTGCCAGCAGCTTATCGAACACCTACGAGCAGTACTTC
CASSLSNTYEQYF
>TRBJ1-1|TRBD1|15|TRBV7-9
TGTGCCAGCAGCTTACGAGGGACAGCGAACACTGAAGCTTTCTTT
CASSLRGTANTEAFF
>TRBJ2-7|NA|16|TRBV6-6
TGTGCCAGCAGTTACGGATCCGGGCGTGGCTCCTACGAGCAGTACTTC
CASSYGSGRGSYEQYF
>TRBJ2-3|NA|12|TRBV19
TGTGCCAGTAGTCTAGAGGCGGATACGCAGTATTTT
CASSLEADTQYF
>TRBJ1-6|TRBD1|17|TRBV4-1
TGCGCCAGCAGCCAAGATTCCCGGACAGGGGGCAATTCACCCCTCCACTTT
CASSQDSRTGGNSPLHF
>TRBJ1-4|TRBD1|14|TRBV18
TGTGCCAGCTCACCAGGAGGACAGGGCGAAAAACTGTTTTTT
CASSPGGQGEKLFF
>TRBJ1-1|NA|13|TRBV6-5
TGTGCCAGCAGTCTCCAGGTAGATCGGGTCGCTTTCTTT
CASSLQVDRVAFF